Included here is one T cell receptor beta chain sequence, with context. This specimen comes from a study of blood T cell repertoires in COVID-19. Study information: Whether acute or convalescent, the COVID-19 samples came from the United States, Italy and Spain. Nucleic acid was either cDNA or gDNA, and it came from T cells, B-cell-depleted T cells, or PBMCs.

Trimming left V 3 bases short and J 3 bases short, with 15 bases between. This CDR3 has 15 amino acids. In germline, CDR1 is GTSNPN, CDR2 SVGIG (reference sequence). Study processing details: Estimates of nucleated cell counts were drawn from the amplification of reference gene primers. TCRdb's copy holds only in-frame clones and misses some; the assay was immunoSEQ multiplex PCR. That table supplies the V and J calls and clone size; D and trimming were determined from the DNA. The table shows around 15,000 clones, with under 85% occurring only once. The receptor comes from a man aged 55-75 years with acute or convalescent COVID-19. Sequenced input: peripheral blood. The chain has TRBV30 and TRBJ1-3; weak D call: TRBD1 (6 bases). DNA for the CDR3: TGTGCCTGGAGAACAAGGGGGACACATGGAAACACCATATATTTT. Translated, it gives CAWRTRGTHGNTIYF.